The TCR beta chain described here comes from a study of T cells in Graves' hyperthyroidism and ophthalmopathy (dated by TCRdb to between 2017 and 2020). Turning to the overall study: A discovery cohort of about a hundred patients, about 40 with Graves' ophthalmopathy and under 60 with stable Graves' hyperthyroidism, was used to find distinguishing TCR V-J signatures. Whether ophthalmopathy could be predicted prospectively was tested in an independent validation cohort made up of 18 to 20 hyperthyroidism patients plus 17 patients who later progressed to ophthalmopathy. For training and testing, the approximately 92 patients in the discovery cohort were randomly divided in a 7:3 ratio. In addition, the study compared T-cell repertoires in thyroid tissue and in blood from six Graves' hyperthyroidism patients. After sampling, hyperthyroidism patients received methimazole starting at 30 mg daily, and ophthalmopathy patients received high-dose intravenous methylprednisolone. TCR Vbeta CDR3 sequencing of 120 to 150 peripheral blood samples (under 45 ophthalmopathy, approximately 80 hyperthyroidism and roughly 17 progressor patients) is reported in the paper. The investigation overall reported the following: Sample size was not statistically predetermined, and blinding of investigators to group allocation was not performed. Ophthalmopathy was separated from stable hyperthyroidism by a 13 V-J signature model, with roughly 88% sensitivity and about 81% specificity obtained in cross-validation and 80%/75% obtained in testing. In validation, progression to ophthalmopathy was predicted by the model with 70.59% sensitivity and 72.22% specificity, a median of around 6.5 months before onset. Blood samples also contained most of the expanded thyroid clonotypes (frequency above 0.001), which suggests that blood repertoires may reflect thyroid immune responses.

Patients with uncontrolled infections, other autoimmune diseases, pregnancy or lactation were excluded. Clinical symptoms, serum thyroxine and TRAb, thyroid ultrasound, and orbital computed tomography formed the basis for the diagnoses. Total RNA was extracted with Trizol reagent, and quality was checked on an Agilent 2100 Bioanalyzer. To note about this clonotype: It lacks a known antigen. No much larger clone is present one base from it, and per-base qualities are unavailable.

The TCR beta CDR3 regions were amplified from RNA transcripts. For the first round of RT-PCR on the TCR CDR3, the HTBI primer set was used together with the Qiagen OneStep RT-PCR kit. Libraries were constructed in a second round of multiplex PCR, after which size selection and purification were performed. Paired-end sequencing of the libraries was performed with 100 bp reads on an Illumina HiSeq2000. In the source study's methods: SOAPnuke was used to process the raw data, throwing out any read that contained adapters or uncalled bases, had a mean Phred below 15, or lacked an exact constant-primer or identifier match. High-quality paired reads were merged with COPE v1.2.5, and unique nucleotide sequences were defined as clonotypes. MiTCR v1.1 was used to align the clonotypes against IMGT TRBV, TRBD and TRBJ reference segments. The analysis was restricted to V-J combinations with a frequency above 0.0001, which together covered roughly 99% of the repertoires. The TCS score was defined as the ratio of F50 (clonal expansion) to E x V (chaos), calculated using BLOSUM62-based TCRdist between CDR3 peptides within each V-J. Welch's t-statistics and random forest reduced roughly 540 V-J features to 10 to 15, which were used in a naive Bayes classifier (R e1071). The similarity between thyroid and blood repertoires was quantified using the Morisita-Horn index. TCRdb reran the public reads through fastp at Q25 and MiXCR, keeping productive beta chains. CDR3 protein sequences are deduplicated, and each keeps its most common genes and DNA. The V and J calls follow TCRdb's processing rather than the paper's. This sample lists 650,000 to 800,000 distinct CDR3 sequences; over 40% were detected once. More than 7% of the sample goes to the ten largest clones.

The CDR3 measures 16 amino acids from cysteine to phenylalanine. Only the CDR3 portion is preserved as DNA: 48 bases, with reading frame beginning at the first base. V and J are truncated by 3 bases and 5 bases respectively, leaving an intervening sequence of 19 bases. Per the germline V gene (reference sequence), SEHNR is the CDR1 and FQNEAQ is the CDR2. This receptor was obtained from an adult man with Graves' disease, either hyperthyroidism or ophthalmopathy (not recorded which). The sample taken for sequencing was peripheral blood or thyroid tissue (not recorded which). Recombination connected TRBV7-9 to TRBJ2-5; too little of a D gene remains to name it. The CDR3 amino acid sequence is: CASSLGRNGFMETQYF. DNA sequence: TGTGCCAGCAGCTTGGGTCGAAATGGGTTTATGGAGACCCAGTACTTC.